These 24 T cell receptor beta chains were all obtained from the same sample, sequenced in a study of cytomegalovirus exposure and HLA in healthy donors. Assay: immunoSEQ multiplex PCR; the TCRdb copy retains only in-frame clones and omits some. The data hold approximately 270,000 clones, with nearly 90% observed a single time. The sequenced sample consisted of PBMCs. These receptors all stem from a woman in her late teens or twenties in good health and CMV-seronegative.

As concerns this clone: The sample contains more than one DNA sequence encoding this CDR3. V usage is TRBV11-2 and J usage is TRBJ1-1, with no clear D. CDR1 is SGHAT, CDR2 FQNNGV, per germline. The CDR3 totals 13 residues. The ends were cut back, 5 bases at V and 3 bases at J, with 10 bases in the middle. CDR3 amino acids: CASSPDRDTEAFF. In DNA, the CDR3 is TGTGCCAGCAGCCCCGACCGGGACACTGAAGCTTTCTTT.

The chain has TRBV29-1 and TRBJ1-5, with D unclear. V was cut by 0 bases and J by 2 bases, with 14 bases left in between. Germline V lookup: CDR1 SQVTM, CDR2 ANQGSEA. The CDR3 totals 16 residues. In nucleotides, the CDR3 is TGCAGCGTTGAAGAGGAATGGGCAGGCCGCAATCAGCCCCAGCATTTT. The encoded protein is CSVEEEWAGRNQPQHF.

The chain employs TRBV18 and TRBJ2-7; 10 bases are a match to TRBD1. The CDR3 consists of 15 residues. Per the germline V gene, CDR1 is KGHSH and CDR2 is LQKENI. V trimming: 5 bases; J trimming: 7 bases; junction bases outside the gene matches: 11. The CDR3 protein is CASSSQGTGAGEQYV. DNA of the CDR3: TGTGCCAGCTCATCACAAGGGACAGGGGCTGGGGAGCAGTACGTC.

This rearrangement joins TRBV13 to TRBJ1-3, with TRBD1 matching 7 bases. Unmatched junction bases numbered 11, after V lost 5 bases and J lost 4 bases. Germline V gene data show CDR1 as PRHDT and CDR2 as FYEKMQ (reference sequence). The CDR3 extends over 16 amino acids. The DNA for the CDR3 is TGTGCCAGCAGCACTGACTTCAGGGGGGCGGGAAACACCATATATTTT. The encoded protein is CASSTDFRGAGNTIYF.

This chain links TRBV30 with TRBJ2-1; tentatively, D is TRBD2 (6 bases). V was shortened by 0 bases and J by 9 bases, with 12 bases between the two germline ends. Germline V gene sequence: CDR1 GTSNPN, CDR2 SVGIG (reference sequence). This CDR3 comprises 13 residues. The CDR3 coding sequence is TGTGCCTGGAGTGTACCTAGCGCGACTGAGCAGTTCTTC. Amino acids: CAWSVPSATEQFF.

Concerning this clone itself: This specimen includes other DNA sequences encoding the same CDR3. This chain connects TRBV4-1 to TRBJ1-3; 10 bases fit TRBD1. Trimming cost V 1 base and J 4 bases; bases outside gene matches: 1. From germline, CDR1 is MGHRA and CDR2 YSYEKL. The CDR3 length is 15 residues. CDR3 nucleotides: TGCGCCAGCAGCCAAGGACAGGGGGCGGGAAACACCATATATTTT. Its translation is CASSQGQGAGNTIYF.

This chain uses TRBV30 with TRBJ1-1; no clear D. This CDR3 is built from 14 residues. The V gene's germline CDR1 is GTSNPN and CDR2 SVGIG (reference sequence). V shed 0 bases and J shed 3 bases, with 11 bases lying between them. As DNA, the CDR3 is TGTGCCTGGAGTGTTTTTGGGGAGGACACTGAAGCTTTCTTT. This gives the protein CAWSVFGEDTEAFF.

The table lists this clone with a count of one. The chain joins TRBV7-9 to TRBJ1-2, with 8 bases identical to TRBD1. J gave up 3 bases and V 0 bases, and 3 bases lay outside the gene matches. The CDR3 runs 15 residues. CDR1 and CDR2 (germline): SEHNR, FQNEAQ (reference sequence). The CDR3 DNA follows: TGTGCCAGCAGCTTAGCGGGACAGGATCACTATGGCTACACCTTC. It encodes CASSLAGQDHYGYTF. The variable domain in full, with the rest retrieved from reference TRBV7-9 and TRBJ1-2, is DTGVSQNPRHKITKRGQNVTFRCDPISEHNRLYWYRQTLGQGPEFLTYFQNEAQLEKSRLLSDRFSAERPKGSFSTLEIQRTEQGDSAMYLCASSLAGQDHYGYTFGSGTRLTVV.

CDR3 sequence reads: CASSVLGRRNTDTQYF. The CDR3 nucleotides are TGTGCCAGCAGCGTACTAGGCAGGAGGAACACAGATACGCAGTATTTT. The chain couples TRBV9 to TRBJ2-3; D possibly corresponds to TRBD2 (5 bases). V gave up 1 base and J gave up 2 bases, with 14 bases separating them. Germline-derived CDR1 and CDR2 are SGDLS and YYNGEE. This CDR3 has 16 amino acids.

The chain uses TRBV6-4 and TRBJ2-5; TRBD2 aligns across 11 bases. Germline V gene sequence: CDR1 MRHNA, CDR2 SNTAGT. Trimming at V came to 6 bases and at J to 5 bases, leaving 11 bases not matched to a gene. This CDR3 contains 16 residues. The chain's CDR3 is CASRTNSGGDDETQYF. As DNA, the CDR3 is TGTGCCAGCAGGACCAATAGCGGGGGGGACGATGAGACCCAGTACTTC.

The chain couples TRBV5-1 to TRBJ1-2; D unresolved. With 6 bases removed from V and 1 base from J, the gap between germline ends came to 10 bases. The CDR3 has 13 residues. Germline V gives CDR1 SGHRS, CDR2 YFSETQ. The DNA of the CDR3 is TGCGCCAGCACTCGCGGGGTTAACTATGGCTACACCTTC. Protein sequence: CASTRGVNYGYTF.

J is TRBJ1-4 and V is TRBV10-3, with 7 bases that match TRBD1. CDR1 and CDR2 from the germline V gene are ENHRY and SYGVKD. The J segment lost 8 bases and the V segment lost 3 bases, leaving 0 bases of the junction unmatched. There are 12 residues in the CDR3. This CDR3 is CAISDRGEKLFF. The CDR3 region has the DNA TGTGCCATCAGTGACAGGGGGGAAAAACTGTTTTTT.

The chain's CDR3 is CASSLTSGGHSYNEQFF. The DNA for the CDR3 is TGCGCCAGCAGCTTGACTAGCGGGGGGCATTCCTACAATGAGCAGTTCTTC. V usage is TRBV5-1 and J usage is TRBJ2-1, with 12 bases fitting TRBD2. The CDR3 is 17 residues long. J gave up 1 base and V 1 base, and 3 bases lay outside the gene matches. Germline CDR1 and CDR2: SGHRS and YFSETQ. Full variable domain (rest looked up from reference TRBV5-1 and TRBJ2-1): KAGVTQTPRYLIKTRGQQVTLSCSPISGHRSVSWYQQTPGQGLQFLFEYFSETQRNKGNFPGRFSGRQFSNSRSEMNVSTLELGDSALYLCASSLTSGGHSYNEQFFGPGTRLTVL.

The CDR3 sequence: CASSPTGTGNYEQYV. The DNA for the CDR3 is TGTGCCAGCAGTCCTACCGGGACAGGGAACTACGAGCAGTACGTC. This chain connects TRBV28 to TRBJ2-7; TRBD1 matches at 9 bases. The junction had 8 bases not matched to a gene; V was cut back by 5 bases and J by 3 bases. The germline V gene encodes CDR1 MDHEN and CDR2 SYDVKM. This CDR3 spans 15 amino acids.

The genes are TRBV5-4 and TRBJ1-1; the match to TRBD1 covers 9 bases. V was clipped by 4 bases and J by 5 bases; unmatched bases: 9. The CDR3 consists of 15 residues. CDR1 is SGHNT, CDR2 YYREEE, per germline (reference sequence). The CDR3 region has the DNA TGTGCCAGCAGCGGGACCGACAGGGGGAGTACTGAAGCTTTCTTT. Protein: CASSGTDRGSTEAFF.

This rearrangement joins TRBV7-9 to TRBJ1-4; D unresolved. Per germline, CDR1 SEHNR and CDR2 FQNEAQ (reference sequence). CDR3 length: 12 amino acids. V lost 6 bases, J lost 8 bases, and 10 bases lay in between. This chain's CDR3 is CASSIGQEKLFF. The DNA of the CDR3 is TGTGCCAGCAGTATTGGTCAGGAAAAACTGTTTTTT.

The chain has TRBV10-2 and TRBJ2-1; TRBD1 aligns across 7 bases. Germline lookup yields CDR1 WSHSY and CDR2 SAAADI. V lost 6 bases and J lost 7; bases outside the gene matches: 3. This CDR3 is built from 12 residues. The CDR3 DNA reads as TGCGCCAGCAGGGGGACAGAAAATGAGCAGTTCTTC. Amino acids: CASRGTENEQFF.

The chain is built from TRBV4-1 and TRBJ2-1; D perhaps matches TRBD2 (5 bases). Germline assignment: CDR1 MGHRA and CDR2 YSYEKL. This CDR3 has 13 residues. Deletions cut 4 bases from V and 4 bases from J, with 8 bases between. For the CDR3, the DNA is TGCGCCAGCAGCCTTAGGGAGTACAATGAGCAGTTCTTC. Residues: CASSLREYNEQFF.

Comment on this clone: At the DNA level, this CDR3 is encoded by other sequences in the same sample as well. The gene calls are TRBV5-1 and TRBJ2-1; 8 bases align to TRBD2. Per germline, CDR1 SGHRS and CDR2 YFSETQ. Losses at the gene ends were 0 bases for V and 2 bases for J; bases not matched to a gene: 4. The CDR3 is 16 amino acids. CDR3 region: CASSLEGGGPYNEQFF. The CDR3 coding sequence is TGCGCCAGCAGCTTGGAAGGCGGGGGGCCCTACAATGAGCAGTTCTTC.

The CDR3 DNA follows: TGTGCCAGCAGCTTAGACGGGACAGGGGGCTACGAGCAGTACTTC. It encodes CASSLDGTGGYEQYF. This rearrangement joins TRBV11-2 to TRBJ2-7; 11 positions agree with TRBD1. Germline CDR1 is SGHAT and CDR2 is FQNNGV. V lost 0 bases and J lost 3; bases outside the gene matches: 1. The length of the CDR3 is 15 residues.

The gene calls are TRBV7-6 and TRBJ2-2, with 15 nucleotides matching TRBD2. V was clipped by 5 bases and J by 5 bases; unmatched bases: 6. The CDR3 sequence is 17 residues long. Germline CDR1 SGHVS, CDR2 FNYEAQ. The CDR3 DNA follows: TGTGCCAGCAGCCCAGGGACTAGCGGGGGGAGGACCGGGGAGCTGTTTTTT. Translating it yields CASSPGTSGGRTGELFF.

This chain uses TRBV6-5 with TRBJ2-7, with TRBD2 matching 7 bases. Trimming at V came to 0 bases and at J to 2 bases, leaving 4 bases not matched to a gene. CDR1 MNHEY and CDR2 SVGAGI come from the germline V gene. The CDR3 has 15 residues. The CDR3 DNA follows: TGTGCCAGCAGTTACTCGGCGGGGGATGCCTACGAGCAGTACGTC. Its translation is CASSYSAGDAYEQYV.

The chain joins TRBV9 to TRBJ2-1; 7 nucleotides match TRBD2. CDR1 is SGDLS, CDR2 YYNGEE, per germline. V gave up 4 bases and J gave up 8 bases; unmatched junction bases: 6. The CDR3 sequence is 13 residues long. The chain's CDR3 is CASSPRGGDEQFF. The CDR3 DNA sequence: TGTGCCAGCAGCCCCCGGGGAGGGGATGAGCAGTTCTTC.

V is TRBV9 and J is TRBJ1-2; 7 bases align to TRBD1. The germline gives CDR1 SGDLS, CDR2 YYNGEE. With V trimmed by 4 bases and J by 1 base, 7 bases remained unmatched. The CDR3 extends over 15 amino acids. CDR3 amino acids: CASSLTPGGNYGYTF. CDR3 in DNA: TGTGCCAGCAGCCTCACTCCAGGGGGTAACTATGGCTACACCTTC.